This T cell receptor (beta chain) was found in a study of T cells in Graves' hyperthyroidism and ophthalmopathy. Study at large: Once the initial diagnosis was made, peripheral blood was obtained before any treatment. Points from the study as a whole: Progression to ophthalmopathy was predicted a median of about 6.6 months early. Ophthalmopathy stood apart from stable hyperthyroidism in a 13 V-J model.

The CDR3 covers 15 residues. Deletions cut 4 bases from V and 7 bases from J, with 16 bases between. The germline gives CDR1 MNHGY, CDR2 SVAAGI. It was RNA transcripts that yielded the amplified TCR beta CDR3 regions. An initial round of RT-PCR targeting the TCR CDR3 relied on the HTBI primer set. In TCRdb, the multiplex PCR reads were re-called with MiXCR into one record per CDR3 protein. The table shows some 600,000 distinct CDR3 sequences, with roughly 13% occurring only once. A note on this clonotype: What it binds is not known.

The sample taken for sequencing was blood. The chain uses TRBV6-9 and TRBJ1-4; a weak D match, TRBD1 (6 bases). The TCR was taken from a woman aged 25 to 39 with Graves' hyperthyroidism that later progressed to Graves' ophthalmopathy. The CDR3 protein is CASSSPSGVGEKLFF. DNA for the CDR3: TGTGCCAGCAGTTCCCCTTCAGGGGTAGGTGAAAAACTGTTTTTT.